This T cell receptor (beta chain) was sequenced in a study of identical twins. Broader study findings: A lower insertion count was a feature of abundant cord blood beta clonotypes, with no such feature in memory repertoires. Out-of-frame alpha sequences common to twins exhibited an excess of low generation probability.

The CDR3 is 16 residues long. From germline, CDR1 is MNHEY and CDR2 SMNVEV (reference sequence). Trimming stripped 3 bases from V and 1 base from J, with 14 bases between. TCRdb re-called the 5' RACE reads through MiXCR, storing one row per CDR3 protein. The profile shows some 270,000 distinct CDR3 sequences, around 8.8% of them singletons. This clonotype was seen a few times. Antigen unknown. These data also featured in a second study, about yellow fever vaccine responses in identical twins.

Sequencing was carried out using CD8+ T cells sorted from blood. This chain links TRBV27 with TRBJ2-3; D might be TRBD2 (6 bases). This sequence was found in a woman between 18 and 30 years old in good health. CDR3 nucleotides: TGTGCCAGCAGTTTTCGTCGGGGGTGGGGCACAGATACGCAGTATTTT. Encoded protein: CASSFRRGWGTDTQYF.